These 3 T cell receptor beta chains originate from one sample sequenced in a study of T cell responses to AZD1222 COVID-19 vaccine. Method: immunoSEQ multiplex PCR; TCRdb's copy keeps in-frame clones and lacks some. The repertoire holds under 200,000 clones, more than 75% seen once, with more than 25% in the top ten. The specimen comprised peripheral blood, sampled 28 days after the second AZD1222 dose. These receptors were collected from an adult who received the AZD1222 COVID-19 vaccine.

A remark on this clone: The germline gene is not matched at one end of the junction; a read error may be the cause. The J gene is TRBJ2-5, the V gene TRBV7-7, with TRBD2 identical over 10 bases. Per germline, CDR1 SSHAT and CDR2 FNYEAQ (reference sequence). The CDR3 runs 16 residues. The CDR3 region has the DNA TGTGCTAGCAGCTTAGTTCCTAGCGGGAGCCCCAGGACCCAGTACTTC. Its protein is CASSLVPSGSPRTQYF. The full variable domain, in which reference TRBV7-7 and TRBJ2-5 provide the parts outside the CDR3, is GAGVSQSPRYKVTKRGQDVTLRCDPISSHATLYWYQQALGQGPEFLTYFNYEAQPDKSGLPSDRFSAERPEGSISTLTIQRTEQRDSAMYRCASSLVPSGSPRTQYFGPGTRLLVL.

The chain couples TRBV7-3 to TRBJ2-2; 7 positions agree with TRBD1. After removal of 4 bases from V and 4 bases from J, the junction contained 9 bases not matched to a gene. The germline V gene has CDR1 SGHTA and CDR2 FQGTGA. The CDR3 contains 16 residues. For the CDR3, the DNA is TGTGCCAGCAGCTCCCAAGGGACAGCTCTCACCGGGGAGCTGTTTTTT. Translation: CASSSQGTALTGELFF.

The count of this clone is one. The genes are TRBV6-5 and TRBJ2-5, with 11 bases fitting TRBD2. There are 14 residues in the CDR3. Germline V CDR1 and CDR2: MNHEY, SVGAGI. V was pared by 7 bases and J by 2 bases, with 3 bases of the junction left unmatched. The CDR3 loop is CASKGLAAQETQYF. In DNA, the CDR3 is TGTGCCAGCAAGGGACTAGCGGCACAAGAGACCCAGTACTTC.